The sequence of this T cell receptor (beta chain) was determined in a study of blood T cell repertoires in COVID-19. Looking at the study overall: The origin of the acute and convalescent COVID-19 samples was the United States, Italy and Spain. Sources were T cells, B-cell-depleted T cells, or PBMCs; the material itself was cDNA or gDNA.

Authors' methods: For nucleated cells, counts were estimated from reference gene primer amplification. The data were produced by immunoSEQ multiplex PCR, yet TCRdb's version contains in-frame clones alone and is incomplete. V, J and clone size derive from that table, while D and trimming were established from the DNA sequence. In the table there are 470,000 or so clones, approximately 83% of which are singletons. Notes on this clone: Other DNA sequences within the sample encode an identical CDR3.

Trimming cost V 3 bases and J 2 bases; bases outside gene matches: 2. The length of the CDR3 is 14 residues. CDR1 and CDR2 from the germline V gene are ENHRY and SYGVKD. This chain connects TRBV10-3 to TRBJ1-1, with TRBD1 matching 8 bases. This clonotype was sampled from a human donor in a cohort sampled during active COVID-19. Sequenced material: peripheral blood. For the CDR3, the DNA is TGTGCCATCAGTGAAGGGACAGGAAACACTGAAGCTTTCTTT. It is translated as CAISEGTGNTEAFF.